The T cell receptor (beta chain) described here comes from a study of cytomegalovirus exposure and HLA in healthy donors. The V gene end was trimmed by 5 bases and the J gene end by 0 bases; junction bases not matched to a gene: 6. Germline CDR1 and CDR2: MDHEN and SYDVKM. The length of the CDR3 is 17 residues. The study ran its PCR with 60 Vbeta and 13 Jbeta primers. Only in-frame clones appear in the TCRdb table, and some are missing; sequencing was by immunoSEQ multiplex PCR. The sample has 140,000 or so clones; approximately 84% are singletons. The clonotype originates from a woman between 55 and 75 years old in good health and CMV-seropositive. Sequenced input: PBMCs. The V call is TRBV28, the J call TRBJ2-6; 8 bases line up with TRBD1. The CDR3 here is CASSGQGYNSGANVLTF. CDR3 coding DNA: TGTGCCAGCAGTGGACAGGGCTATAACTCTGGGGCCAACGTCCTGACTTTC.